A selection of T cell receptor beta chains follows, all from one sample in a study of liver allograft versus peripheral blood T cells. From the reads, TCRdb called clonotypes with MiXCR, one entry per CDR3 protein. The repertoire includes approximately 12,000 distinct CDR3 sequences, 23% of them detected once, and 1.6% sits in the top ten. These receptors all come from a human patient who had a liver transplant. Some T cells may possibly be graft donor cells. The CDR3 runs from the conserved cysteine through the conserved F or W. D genes are given only for firm matches. Size values are once, few and many counts, or a class for expanded clones, and some rows have none.

j_call: TRBJ1-2; v_call: TRBV15; clone_size: medium-sized; cdr3_length: 15; d_call: .; cdr3_aa: CATSRDRSGEYGYTF; cdr3_nt: TGTGCCACCAGCAGAGATCGTTCGGGGGAGTATGGCTACACCTTC
j_call: TRBJ2-2; v_call: TRBV11-1; clone_size: medium-sized; cdr3_length: 18; d_call: TRBD1; cdr3_aa: CASSHRRQGTGDTGELFF; cdr3_nt: TGTGCCAGCAGCCATAGAAGACAGGGGACGGGAGACACCGGGGAGCTGTTTTTT
j_call: TRBJ1-2; v_call: TRBV5-6; clone_size: .; cdr3_length: 14; d_call: TRBD1; cdr3_aa: CASSLGDRGTGYTF; cdr3_nt: TGTGCCAGCAGCTTGGGGGACAGGGGTACTGGCTACACCTTC
j_call: TRBJ1-2; v_call: TRBV20-1; clone_size: once; cdr3_length: 13; d_call: .; cdr3_aa: CSASRDSYYGYTF; cdr3_nt: TGCAGTGCTAGCCGCGACAGTTACTATGGCTACACCTTC
j_call: TRBJ1-4; v_call: TRBV19; clone_size: medium-sized; cdr3_length: 16; d_call: TRBD1; cdr3_aa: CASSMPPGQFNEKLFF; cdr3_nt: TGTGCCAGTAGTATGCCACCGGGACAGTTTAATGAAAAACTGTTTTTT
j_call: TRBJ2-7; v_call: TRBV7-2; clone_size: medium-sized; cdr3_length: 13; d_call: TRBD1; cdr3_aa: CASSFNRGYEQYF; cdr3_nt: TGTGCCAGCAGCTTCAACAGGGGCTACGAGCAGTACTTC
j_call: TRBJ2-1; v_call: TRBV5-4; clone_size: once; cdr3_length: 16; d_call: TRBD2; cdr3_aa: CASSVGTSGGASEQFF; cdr3_nt: TGTGCCAGCAGCGTTGGTACTAGCGGGGGGGCCAGTGAGCAGTTCTTC
j_call: TRBJ1-3; v_call: TRBV7-9; clone_size: .; cdr3_length: 14; d_call: .; cdr3_aa: CATFGQGSGNTIYF; cdr3_nt: TGTGCCACATTCGGGCAGGGCTCTGGAAACACCATATATTTT
j_call: TRBJ2-3; v_call: TRBV6-5; clone_size: medium-sized; cdr3_length: 16; d_call: TRBD2; cdr3_aa: CASSFGLAGAADTQYF; cdr3_nt: TGTGCCAGCAGCTTTGGACTAGCGGGAGCAGCGGATACGCAGTATTTT
j_call: TRBJ1-6; v_call: TRBV27; clone_size: medium-sized; cdr3_length: 14; d_call: .; cdr3_aa: CASSFWGRESPLHF; cdr3_nt: TGTGCCAGCAGTTTTTGGGGGAGGGAATCACCCCTCCACTTT
j_call: TRBJ2-7; v_call: TRBV6-5; clone_size: .; cdr3_length: 14; d_call: .; cdr3_aa: CASSYKGVVNEQYF; cdr3_nt: TGTGCCAGCAGTTACAAAGGTGTGGTGAACGAGCAGTACTTC
j_call: TRBJ1-6; v_call: TRBV6-5; clone_size: medium-sized; cdr3_length: 18; d_call: .; cdr3_aa: CASSYSFWERGYNSPLHF; cdr3_nt: .
j_call: TRBJ2-1; v_call: TRBV27; clone_size: few; cdr3_length: 13; d_call: TRBD2; cdr3_aa: CASSGKRGVEQFF; cdr3_nt: TGTGCCAGCAGTGGAAAGCGGGGAGTTGAGCAGTTCTTC
j_call: TRBJ1-1; v_call: TRBV7-2; clone_size: .; cdr3_length: 14; d_call: .; cdr3_aa: CASTHKNMNTEAFF; cdr3_nt: TGTGCCAGCACCCATAAGAACATGAACACTGAAGCTTTCTTT
j_call: TRBJ2-1; v_call: TRBV6-5; clone_size: few; cdr3_length: 17; d_call: .; cdr3_aa: CASNRATSPNGYNEQFF; cdr3_nt: TGTGCCAGCAATCGGGCCACTTCCCCAAACGGATACAATGAGCAGTTCTTC
j_call: TRBJ1-5; v_call: TRBV7-2; clone_size: .; cdr3_length: 14; d_call: TRBD1; cdr3_aa: CASSLGDREGRQHF; cdr3_nt: TGTGCCAGCAGCTTAGGGGACAGGGAGGGTCGCCAGCATTTT
j_call: TRBJ2-3; v_call: TRBV18; clone_size: medium-sized; cdr3_length: 15; d_call: .; cdr3_aa: CASSPSPRVTDTQYF; cdr3_nt: TGTGCCAGCTCACCCTCTCCCCGGGTCACAGATACGCAGTATTTT
j_call: TRBJ1-1; v_call: TRBV15; clone_size: medium-sized; cdr3_length: 14; d_call: .; cdr3_aa: CATSRDAGDTEAFF; cdr3_nt: TGTGCCACCAGCAGAGATGCAGGGGACACTGAAGCTTTCTTT
j_call: TRBJ2-2; v_call: TRBV7-3; clone_size: .; cdr3_length: 14; d_call: .; cdr3_aa: CASSLIVGYGELFF; cdr3_nt: TGTGCCAGCAGCTTAATAGTCGGGTACGGGGAGCTGTTTTTT
j_call: TRBJ1-5; v_call: TRBV19; clone_size: few; cdr3_length: 17; d_call: TRBD1; cdr3_aa: CASSMGRGLISNQPQHF; cdr3_nt: TGTGCCAGTAGTATGGGCAGGGGGCTGATTAGCAATCAGCCCCAGCATTTT
j_call: TRBJ1-4; v_call: TRBV11-1; clone_size: few; cdr3_length: 15; d_call: TRBD1; cdr3_aa: CASSPGRTGDEKLFF; cdr3_nt: TGTGCCAGCAGCCCCGGGAGGACAGGGGATGAAAAACTGTTTTTT
j_call: TRBJ2-1; v_call: TRBV20-1; clone_size: .; cdr3_length: 14; d_call: .; cdr3_aa: CSARETGSYNEQFF; cdr3_nt: TGCAGTGCTAGAGAAACGGGCTCCTACAATGAGCAGTTCTTC
j_call: TRBJ1-1; v_call: TRBV7-9; clone_size: .; cdr3_length: 13; d_call: .; cdr3_aa: CASSRGQGTEAFF; cdr3_nt: TGTGCCAGCAGCCGGGGTCAGGGCACTGAAGCTTTCTTT
j_call: TRBJ2-7; v_call: TRBV5-4; clone_size: .; cdr3_length: 15; d_call: TRBD2; cdr3_aa: CASSSVAGALYEQYF; cdr3_nt: TGTGCCAGCAGCTCCGTAGCGGGAGCACTCTACGAGCAGTACTTC
j_call: TRBJ2-7; v_call: TRBV15; clone_size: .; cdr3_length: 17; d_call: .; cdr3_aa: CATSPNYRQVANYEQYF; cdr3_nt: TGTGCCACCAGCCCAAATTACCGACAGGTAGCAAACTACGAGCAGTACTTC
j_call: TRBJ1-4; v_call: TRBV18; clone_size: medium-sized; cdr3_length: 13; d_call: .; cdr3_aa: CASSPGIREKLFF; cdr3_nt: TGTGCCAGCTCACCAGGGATTAGGGAAAAACTGTTTTTT
j_call: TRBJ1-2; v_call: TRBV5-6; clone_size: .; cdr3_length: 13; d_call: .; cdr3_aa: CASSLGQLEGYTF; cdr3_nt: TGTGCCAGCAGCTTAGGGCAGCTTGAGGGCTACACCTTC
j_call: TRBJ1-2; v_call: TRBV20-1; clone_size: .; cdr3_length: 18; d_call: TRBD1; cdr3_aa: CSARGTGTHDTPNYGYTF; cdr3_nt: TGCAGTGCTAGGGGGACAGGGACCCACGACACTCCTAACTATGGCTACACCTTC
j_call: TRBJ1-4; v_call: TRBV5-5; clone_size: few; cdr3_length: 14; d_call: .; cdr3_aa: CASSLEGAYEKLFF; cdr3_nt: TGTGCCAGCAGCTTGGAAGGGGCGTATGAAAAACTGTTTTTT
j_call: TRBJ1-3; v_call: TRBV5-5; clone_size: .; cdr3_length: 14; d_call: .; cdr3_aa: CASSVRWGGNTIYF; cdr3_nt: TGTGCCAGCAGCGTCCGTTGGGGTGGAAACACCATATATTTT
j_call: TRBJ1-2; v_call: TRBV28; clone_size: .; cdr3_length: 14; d_call: .; cdr3_aa: CASSLQLPNYGYTF; cdr3_nt: TGTGCCAGCAGTTTACAGCTTCCTAACTATGGCTACACCTTC
j_call: TRBJ1-6; v_call: TRBV20-1; clone_size: few; cdr3_length: 15; d_call: .; cdr3_aa: CSARWAHTSNSPLHF; cdr3_nt: TGCAGTGCTAGATGGGCGCACACATCTAATTCACCCCTCCACTTT
j_call: TRBJ2-1; v_call: TRBV6-1; clone_size: medium-sized; cdr3_length: 16; d_call: TRBD1; cdr3_aa: CASSEDGTGIYNEQFF; cdr3_nt: TGTGCCAGCAGTGAAGATGGGACAGGGATCTACAATGAGCAGTTCTTC
j_call: TRBJ2-7; v_call: TRBV6-6; clone_size: .; cdr3_length: 14; d_call: TRBD1; cdr3_aa: CASRPQQGAREQYF; cdr3_nt: TGTGCCAGCAGACCCCAACAGGGGGCGAGGGAGCAGTACTTC
j_call: TRBJ1-1; v_call: TRBV19; clone_size: medium-sized; cdr3_length: 15; d_call: .; cdr3_aa: CASSNLDRTNTEAFF; cdr3_nt: TGTGCCAGTAGTAACCTAGACCGAACGAACACTGAAGCTTTCTTT
j_call: TRBJ2-2; v_call: TRBV20-1; clone_size: .; cdr3_length: 14; d_call: TRBD2; cdr3_aa: CSARRRERTGELFF; cdr3_nt: TGCAGTGCTAGACGGCGGGAGAGGACCGGGGAGCTGTTTTTT
j_call: TRBJ2-1; v_call: TRBV30; clone_size: .; cdr3_length: 11; d_call: TRBD2; cdr3_aa: CARGVAGEQFF; cdr3_nt: TGTGCCCGCGGGGTAGCGGGCGAGCAGTTCTTC
j_call: TRBJ2-7; v_call: TRBV12-3/TRBV12-4; clone_size: .; cdr3_length: 13; d_call: .; cdr3_aa: CASSFTGSYEQYF; cdr3_nt: TGTGCCAGCAGTTTTACAGGGAGCTACGAGCAGTACTTC
j_call: TRBJ1-1; v_call: TRBV11-3; clone_size: .; cdr3_length: 11; d_call: .; cdr3_aa: CASSTGGEAFF; cdr3_nt: TGTGCCAGCAGCACGGGGGGTGAAGCTTTCTTT
j_call: TRBJ2-7; v_call: TRBV12-3/TRBV12-4; clone_size: .; cdr3_length: 15; d_call: TRBD2; cdr3_aa: CASREGLAEGYEQYF; cdr3_nt: TGTGCCAGCAGGGAGGGACTAGCGGAGGGCTACGAGCAGTACTTC
j_call: TRBJ1-1; v_call: TRBV5-1; clone_size: .; cdr3_length: 16; d_call: TRBD1; cdr3_aa: CASSSQTGLENTEAFF; cdr3_nt: TGCGCCAGCAGCTCACAGACAGGGTTGGAGAACACTGAAGCTTTCTTT
j_call: TRBJ1-4; v_call: TRBV6-2/TRBV6-3; clone_size: medium-sized; cdr3_length: 12; d_call: .; cdr3_aa: CASTTRVEKLFF; cdr3_nt: TGTGCCAGCACCACCCGGGTGGAAAAACTGTTTTTT
j_call: TRBJ1-2; v_call: TRBV19; clone_size: .; cdr3_length: 13; d_call: .; cdr3_aa: CASKQFFNYGYTF; cdr3_nt: TGTGCCAGTAAACAATTTTTTAACTATGGCTACACCTTC
j_call: TRBJ1-4; v_call: TRBV15; clone_size: medium-sized; cdr3_length: 16; d_call: .; cdr3_aa: CATSREAGVSNEKLFF; cdr3_nt: TGTGCCACCAGCAGAGAGGCAGGAGTCTCCAATGAAAAACTGTTTTTT
j_call: TRBJ1-2; v_call: TRBV18; clone_size: few; cdr3_length: 13; d_call: .; cdr3_aa: CASSPDKGRGYTF; cdr3_nt: TGTGCCAGCTCACCGGACAAGGGGCGAGGCTACACCTTC
j_call: TRBJ2-7; v_call: TRBV28; clone_size: few; cdr3_length: 15; d_call: TRBD1; cdr3_aa: CASSQGWQGAYEQYF; cdr3_nt: TGTGCCAGCAGTCAAGGGTGGCAGGGGGCCTACGAGCAGTACTTC
j_call: TRBJ1-5; v_call: TRBV10-1; clone_size: few; cdr3_length: 15; d_call: TRBD1; cdr3_aa: CASRRGPASNQPQHF; cdr3_nt: TGCGCCAGCAGAAGGGGGCCCGCGAGCAATCAGCCCCAGCATTTT
j_call: TRBJ1-6; v_call: TRBV6-1; clone_size: medium-sized; cdr3_length: 13; d_call: .; cdr3_aa: CASSESFDSPLHF; cdr3_nt: TGTGCCAGCAGTGAATCATTTGATTCACCCCTCCACTTT
j_call: TRBJ2-1; v_call: TRBV6-5; clone_size: few; cdr3_length: 12; d_call: .; cdr3_aa: CASLTPYNEQFF; cdr3_nt: TGTGCCAGCCTTACACCCTACAATGAGCAGTTCTTC